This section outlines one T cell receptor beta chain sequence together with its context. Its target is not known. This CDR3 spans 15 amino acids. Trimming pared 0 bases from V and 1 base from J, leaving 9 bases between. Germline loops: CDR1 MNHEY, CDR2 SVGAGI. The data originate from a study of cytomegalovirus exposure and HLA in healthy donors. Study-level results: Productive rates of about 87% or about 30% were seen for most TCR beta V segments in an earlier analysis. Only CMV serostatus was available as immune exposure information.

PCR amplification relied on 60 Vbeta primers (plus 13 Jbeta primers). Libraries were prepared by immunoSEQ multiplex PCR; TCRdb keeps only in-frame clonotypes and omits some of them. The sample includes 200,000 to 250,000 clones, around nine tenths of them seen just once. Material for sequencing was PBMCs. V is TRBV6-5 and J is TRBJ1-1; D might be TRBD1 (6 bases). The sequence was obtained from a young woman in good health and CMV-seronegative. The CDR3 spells CASSYSVQGNTEAFF. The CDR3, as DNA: TGTGCCAGCAGTTACTCGGTACAGGGGAACACTGAAGCTTTCTTT.